Following are 15 T cell receptor beta chains from one sample sequenced in a study of shared clonotypes between healthy human individuals (dated by TCRdb to 2019 to 2021). Libraries were constructed by the immunoSEQ multiplex PCR assay. What TCRdb holds here is the immuneACCESS table cut down to in-frame rearrangements. Part of the clones is not present; checked against another copy, under half of the missing clones reflect an unresolved V gene, and the others are unexplained. This sample gives some 2,000,000 clones in total; 85% to 95% of them show up just once. The top ten constitute roughly 0.13% of the sample. The material sequenced was naive CD4+ T cells sorted from blood. What the cell subset or site label conveys for this sample: CD45RA+ positively selected. The receptors originated from a man aged 18 to 29 in good health.

The chain uses TRBV6-1 and TRBJ1-5; the D is unclear. Trimming took 6 bases from V and 3 from J, leaving 15 bases between them. The germline V gene encodes CDR1 MNHNS and CDR2 SASEGT. This CDR3 is built from 15 residues. DNA of the CDR3: TGTGCCAGCAGCCAATTTAGGGAACTCAATCAGCCCCAGCATTTT. This sequence encodes CASSQFRELNQPQHF.

The CDR3 reads CASTAPTGPYGYTF. CDR3 nucleotide sequence: TGTGCCAGCACGGCCCCGACAGGGCCCTATGGCTACACCTTC. This chain connects TRBV7-2 to TRBJ1-2; 7 bases map to TRBD1. CDR1 and CDR2 (germline): SGHTA, FQGNSA. The trim removed 7 bases at V and 4 bases at J, leaving 9 bases unmatched. This CDR3 spans 14 amino acids.

The V gene is TRBV6-1, the J gene TRBJ2-2; D not resolved. The CDR3 is 12 residues long. The V and J ends lost 5 bases and 4 bases respectively, with 5 bases between them. Germline CDR1 is MNHNS and CDR2 is SASEGT. CDR3 loop: CASSFGTGELFF. The CDR3 DNA reads TGTGCCAGCAGTTTTGGCACCGGGGAGCTGTTTTTT.

This chain uses TRBV6-5 with TRBJ1-2; D might be TRBD1 (5 bases). This CDR3 is 13 amino acids long. CDR1 and CDR2 (germline): MNHEY, SVGAGI. Deletions cut 6 bases from V and 4 bases from J, with 12 bases between. The CDR3 DNA sequence: TGTGCCAGCAGGGAACAGGTGGGCTATGGCTACACCTTC. Protein product: CASREQVGYGYTF.

The chain combines TRBV19 with TRBJ2-7; 8 nucleotides line up with TRBD1. With 9 bases clipped from V and 4 bases from J, the junction kept 8 bases outside the gene matches. The CDR3 has 13 amino acids. CDR1 is LNHDA, CDR2 SQIVND, per germline (reference sequence). CDR3 loop: CASGWGQEYEQYF. The CDR3 nucleotides are TGTGCCAGCGGGTGGGGACAGGAATACGAGCAGTACTTC. Using reference TRBV19 and TRBJ2-7 for the parts outside the CDR3, the full variable domain is DGGITQSPKYLFRKEGQNVTLSCEQNLNHDAMYWYRQDPGQGLRLIYYSQIVNDFQKGDIAEGYSVSREKKESFPLTVTSAQKNPTAFYLCASGWGQEYEQYFGPGTRLTVT.

The rearrangement joins TRBV5-1 to TRBJ1-2; a possible D gene is TRBD1 (5 bases). CDR3 length: 14 amino acids. Germline loops: CDR1 SGHRS, CDR2 YFSETQ. Trimming shortened V by 0 bases and J by 3 bases, and 9 bases separated the two germline ends. Here the CDR3 reads CASSLDLGDYGYTF. The CDR3 nucleotides read TGCGCCAGCAGCTTGGACCTAGGGGACTATGGCTACACCTTC.

The chain employs TRBV12-2 and TRBJ2-1; the table's D call TRBD2 went unverified against the DNA. TRBV12-2 is reported as a pseudogene. This CDR3 contains 17 residues. The CDR3 sequence: CASRLPIGGLGNNEQFF. CDR3 sequence (DNA): TGTGCAAGTCGCTTGCCCATCGGGGGACTAGGAAACAATGAGCAGTTCTTC.

The V gene is TRBV6-6, the J gene TRBJ2-3; D ambiguous. Germline lookup yields CDR1 MNHNY and CDR2 SVGAGI (reference sequence). The V and J ends lost 2 bases and 3 bases respectively, with 12 bases between them. The CDR3 totals 15 residues. The DNA for the CDR3 is TGTGCCAGCAGTTACGATCCTGGTGTTACAGATACGCAGTATTTT. It specifies CASSYDPGVTDTQYF.

This rearrangement joins TRBV7-2 to TRBJ2-2, with 8 positions matching TRBD1. CDR3 length equals 15 residues. The V and J ends lost 4 bases and 3 bases, in that order; junction bases with no gene match: 4. Per the germline V gene, CDR1 is SGHTA and CDR2 is FQGNSA. The chain's CDR3 is CASSYTGGDTGELFF. The DNA of the CDR3 is TGTGCCAGCAGCTATACAGGGGGAGACACCGGGGAGCTGTTTTTT.

The rearrangement links TRBV21-1 to TRBJ1-2. TRBV21-1 is a known pseudogene. The CDR3 contains 17 residues. The DNA for the CDR3 is TGTGCCAGCAGCAAACCCAGACAGGCGGGGTTGGTTTATGGCTACACCTTC. Protein product: CASSKPRQAGLVYGYTF.

The gene calls are TRBV2 and TRBJ1-5; D may be TRBD1 (5 bases). The CDR3 length is 14 residues. The ends were cut back, 7 bases at V and 6 bases at J, with 16 bases in the middle. Looked up from germline, CDR1 is SNHLY and CDR2 is FYNNEI. For the CDR3, the DNA is TGTGCCAGCACCGACGGGACCCGTGGTCAGCCCCAGCATTTT. It encodes CASTDGTRGQPQHF.

The chain joins TRBV7-2 to TRBJ1-2; a weak D match, TRBD1 (6 bases). CDR1 is SGHTA, CDR2 FQGNSA, per germline. V lost 5 bases and J lost 5, with 18 bases in between. The CDR3 spans 15 residues. This CDR3 is CASSPQLGQPYGYTF. In nucleotides, the CDR3 is TGTGCCAGCAGCCCACAACTCGGACAGCCTTATGGCTACACCTTC.

The chain couples TRBV9 to TRBJ2-1; 12 bases are a match to TRBD2. The CDR3 is made up of 20 amino acids. CDR1 and CDR2 (germline): SGDLS, YYNGEE. J gave up 0 bases and V 3 bases, and 13 bases lay outside the gene matches. CDR3 region: CASSAGTSGGLPSSYNEQFF. CDR3 coding DNA: TGTGCCAGCAGCGCAGGAACTAGCGGGGGGCTCCCGAGCTCCTACAATGAGCAGTTCTTC.

The rearrangement joins TRBV10-2 to TRBJ2-5; TRBD2 agrees at 10 bases. The trim removed 8 bases at V and 0 bases at J, leaving 9 bases unmatched. The CDR3 spans 16 residues. Germline CDR1 WSHSY, CDR2 SAAADI. The DNA for the CDR3 is TGCGCCAGCCCCCCGGCTAGCGGGAGAAACCAAGAGACCCAGTACTTC. Amino acids: CASPPASGRNQETQYF.

This chain's CDR3 is CASSPDGGFLRGYTF. Here the CDR3 DNA reads TGTGCCAGCAGCCCCGACGGGGGTTTCCTTCGTGGCTACACCTTC. The chain carries TRBV7-8 and TRBJ1-2; D might be TRBD1 (5 bases). Trimming removed 5 bases at V and 7 bases at J, with 20 bases between. The V gene's germline CDR1 is SGHVS and CDR2 FQNEAQ. The CDR3 sequence is 15 residues long.